This T cell receptor (beta chain) stems from a study of metastatic and nonmetastatic thyroid tumors. As for the study in general: Where malignant and benign thyroid patients were concerned, repertoires were compared across blood and tumor or nodule tissue.

Source study methods: A classifier of distant metastasis in papillary thyroid cancer was built from CDR3 differences (across clinicopathological groups). TCRdb re-processed the PCR reads through MiXCR. What appears here as the V and J calls and clone size reflects TCRdb's work, not the paper's. The table includes fewer than 9,500 clones, about 20% detected once. CDR1 is SGHDT, CDR2 YYEEEE, per germline. Trimming shortened V by 0 bases and J by 4 bases, and 11 bases separated the two germline ends. This CDR3 comprises 14 residues. A note on this clone: Its antigen remains unidentified.

Study-level findings and limits: Versus benign nodules, malignant thyroid tumors reportedly had significantly higher TCR beta diversity, in blood and tumor.

No patient had received any treatment before thyroid surgery. The receptor was derived from a female donor with papillary thyroid cancer or a benign thyroid nodule (not recorded which). Some clones in this sample may be carry-over from other donors' samples. This chain connects TRBV5-6 to TRBJ2-7; D not resolved. The sequenced sample consisted of adjacent normal tissue. CDR3 region: CASSLAENEYEQYF. CDR3 bases: TGTGCCAGCAGCTTGGCGGAAAACGAATACGAGCAGTACTTC.